One and the same sample provided the 8 T cell receptor beta chains below, sequenced in a study of tumor-infiltrating lymphocytes in primary liver carcinoma. A primer matching the constant region was used to make TCR beta cDNA from 500 ng of total RNA. Three nested multiplex PCR rounds, a slightly modified ARM-PCR method, built the TCR beta libraries. Researchers ran the first two PCR rounds for roughly 11 cycles each with TRBV1-TRBV30 forward primers and a C-beta reverse primer. MiXCR, run by TCRdb on the multiplex PCR reads, gives a single entry per CDR3 protein. The sample contains approximately 340,000 distinct CDR3 sequences, approximately 65% of which appear only once. Germline DNA was also extracted, while the blood RNA originated from unsorted whole blood. Material: peripheral blood. These receptors were collected from a man in his forties or fifties with primary liver carcinoma and hepatitis B virus infection.

As for this clonotype: A much bigger clone sits one base away, suggesting this may be a read error. This chain uses TRBV6-6 with TRBJ2-3, with TRBD2 identical over 10 bases. CDR3 length equals 15 residues. V shed 0 bases, J shed 3 bases, and the junction held 0 bases outside the gene matches. Germline assignment: CDR1 MNHNY and CDR2 SVGAGI (reference sequence). The CDR3 bases are TGTGCCAGCAGTTACTCGGGACTAGCGACAGATACGCAGTATTTT. Residues: CASSYSGLATDTQYF.

A note on this clonotype: Likely a read error: the CDR3 ends without its conserved phenylalanine or tryptophan. The chain joins TRBV6-5 to TRBJ2-1; 13 bases agree with TRBD2. The CDR3 is 15 amino acids. Germline values: CDR1 MNHEY, CDR2 SVGAGI. The CDR3 region is CANSYSLAGGNEQFL. The DNA for the CDR3 is TGTGCCAACAGTTACTCACTAGCGGGAGGGAATGAGCAGTTCCTC.

About this clonotype: Its ends do not fully match the called genes, so a read error is possible. The V call is TRBV29-1, the J call TRBJ2-4; a possible D gene is TRBD1 (6 bases). The CDR3 consists of 14 residues. In germline, CDR1 is SQVTM, CDR2 ANQGSEA. The CDR3 is CSVRGNLAKNTQYF. DNA for the CDR3: TGCAGCGTTAGGGGGAATCTCGCCAAAAACACTCAGTACTTC.

With regard to this clonotype: A read error is possible here, since a much larger clone lies one base away. The chain has TRBV12-3 or TRBV12-4 and TRBJ2-1; TRBD2 matches 7 bases. This CDR3 contains 14 residues. The J segment lost 7 bases and the V segment lost 3 bases, leaving 6 bases of the junction unmatched. The CDR3 protein is CASSFGGGRNEQFF. The CDR3 region has the DNA TGTGCCAGCAGTTTCGGGGGAGGGAGAAATGAGCAGTTCTTC.

This clonotype was seen ten or more times. The rearrangement joins TRBV6-1 to TRBJ2-1, with TRBD2 matching 8 bases. Germline V gene lookup returns CDR1 MNHNS and CDR2 SASEGT. The ends lost 5 bases at V and 11 bases at J; junction bases unmatched: 14. This CDR3 has 15 amino acids. CDR3 in amino acids: CASSPTGTSSLKQFF. In DNA, the CDR3 is TGTGCCAGCAGTCCAACTGGGACTAGTTCGTTAAAGCAGTTCTTC.

Comments on this clonotype: At one end, the junction sequence differs from germline, possibly due to a read error. The chain recombines TRBV11-2 with TRBJ2-1; 12 nucleotides agree with TRBD1. The CDR3 loop spans 17 amino acids. Germline CDR1 is SGHAT and CDR2 is FQNNGV. In nucleotides, the CDR3 is TGTGCCGGCAGCTTAGACCTGGGACAGGGGGCCTACAATGACCAGTTCTTC. Translating it yields CAGSLDLGQGAYNDQFF. Filled out from reference TRBV11-2 and TRBJ2-1, the complete variable domain reads EAGVAQSPRYKIIEKRQSVAFWCNPISGHATLYWYQQILGQGPKLLIQFQNNGVVDDSQLPKDRFSAERLKGVDSTLKIQPAKLEDSAVYLCAGSLDLGQGAYNDQFFGPGTRLTVL.

About this clonotype: This clone may be a read error of a much larger clone one base away. The CDR3 carries no conserved terminal phenylalanine or tryptophan, so it likely arises from a read error. This chain connects TRBV6-6 to TRBJ1-2; 8 nucleotides match TRBD1. Germline CDR1 is MNHNY and CDR2 is SVGAGI (reference sequence). The J segment lost 4 bases and the V segment lost 4 bases, leaving 2 bases of the junction unmatched. The CDR3 spans 13 residues. CDR3 in DNA: TGTGCCAGCAGTTTTGACAGGGGCTATGGCTACACCTTA. Protein: CASSFDRGYGYTL.

This chain joins TRBV7-6 and TRBJ2-3; TRBD2 matches at 9 bases. This CDR3 has 15 amino acids. Germline lookup yields CDR1 SGHVS and CDR2 FNYEAQ. The junction had 4 bases not matched to a gene; V was cut back by 4 bases and J by 2 bases. The CDR3: CASSWGTSSTDTQYF. Here the CDR3 DNA reads TGTGCCAGCAGCTGGGGGACTAGCTCCACAGATACGCAGTATTTT. Full variable domain (remainder filled in from reference TRBV7-6 and TRBJ2-3): GAGVSQSPRYKVTKRGQDVALRCDPISGHVSLYWYRQALGQGPEFLTYFNYEAQQDKSGLPNDRFSAERPEGSISTLTIQRTEQRDSAMYRCASSWGTSSTDTQYFGPGTRLTVL.